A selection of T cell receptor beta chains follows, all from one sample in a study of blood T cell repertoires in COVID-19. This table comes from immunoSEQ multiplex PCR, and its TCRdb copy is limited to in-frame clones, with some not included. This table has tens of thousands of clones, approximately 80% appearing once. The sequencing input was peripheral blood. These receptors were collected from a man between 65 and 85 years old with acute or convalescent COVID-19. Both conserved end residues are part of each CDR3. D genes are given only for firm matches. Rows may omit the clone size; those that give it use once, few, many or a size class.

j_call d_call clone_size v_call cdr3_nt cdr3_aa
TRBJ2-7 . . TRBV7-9 TGTGCCAGCAGCCGACAGAGACAGTCGTCCGCCTACGAGCAGTACTTC CASSRQRQSSAYEQYF
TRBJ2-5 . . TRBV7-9 TGTGCCAGCAGCTTCCAGACAGGAGTGGAGACCCAGTACTTC CASSFQTGVETQYF
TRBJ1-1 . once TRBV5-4 TGTGCCAGCAGCTTAGGGGGTTCCATGAACACTGAAGCTTTCTTT CASSLGGSMNTEAFF
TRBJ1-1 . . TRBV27 TGTGCCAGCAGTTTCGGGGAGAACACTGAAGCTTTCTTT CASSFGENTEAFF
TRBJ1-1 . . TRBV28 TGTGCCAGCAGTTTACAGGACAAGAACACTGAAGCTTTCTTT CASSLQDKNTEAFF
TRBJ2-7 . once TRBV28 TGTGCCAGCAGTCCCGAGGGGAGGAAGGGCTCCGAGCAGTACTTC CASSPEGRKGSEQYF
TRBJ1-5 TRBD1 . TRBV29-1 TGCAGCGTTGGACAGGGGGCTAATCAGCCCCAGCATTTT CSVGQGANQPQHF
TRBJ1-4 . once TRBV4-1 TGCGCCAGCAGCCGAGGCTTACCAGCAACTAATGAAAAACTGTTTTTT CASSRGLPATNEKLFF
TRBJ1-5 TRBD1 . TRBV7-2 TGTGCCAGCAGCGGTGGACAGGGCCGAAATCAGCCCCAGCATTTT CASSGGQGRNQPQHF
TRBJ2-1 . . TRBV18 TGTGCCAGCTCACCTCTGAGGGCTAGCAATGAGCAGTTCTTC CASSPLRASNEQFF
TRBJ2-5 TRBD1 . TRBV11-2 TGTGCCAGCAGCACGATCAGGACAGGGGGGGAGACCCAGTACTTC CASSTIRTGGETQYF
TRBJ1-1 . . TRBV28 TGTGCCAGCAGGCCCCCCATGGGGAGGGTATCGAACACTGAAGCTTTCTTT CASRPPMGRVSNTEAFF
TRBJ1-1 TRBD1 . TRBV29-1 TGCAGCGTTGATGAAACAGGGGTGAAGAACACTGAAGCTTTCTTT CSVDETGVKNTEAFF
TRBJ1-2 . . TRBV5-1 TGCGCCAGCAGCTTGGATCAGGCAGGGTGGGGCTACACCTTC CASSLDQAGWGYTF
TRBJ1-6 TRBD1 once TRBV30 TGTGCCTGGATTCGACAGGGGGCGCGAAATTCACCCCTCCACTTT CAWIRQGARNSPLHF
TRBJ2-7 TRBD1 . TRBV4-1 TGCGCCAGCAGCCGCGGGACAGGCAGCTCCTACGAGCAGTACTTC CASSRGTGSSYEQYF
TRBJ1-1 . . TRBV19 TGTGCCAGTAGTATTGGCAGGGTCCTTGGGGAAGCTTTCTTT CASSIGRVLGEAFF
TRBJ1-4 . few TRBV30 TGTGCCTATGGATACTCGACCGGGAAACTGTTTTTT CAYGYSTGKLFF
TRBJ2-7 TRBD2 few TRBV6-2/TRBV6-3 TGTGCCAGCAGTTACGGGACTAGCTCCTACGAGCAGTACTTC CASSYGTSSYEQYF
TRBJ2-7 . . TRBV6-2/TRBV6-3 TGTGCCAGCAGTGTAACCGGGACTCGCGCCTACGAGCAGTACTTC CASSVTGTRAYEQYF
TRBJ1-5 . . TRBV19 TGTGCCAGTAGTATAGGGGAGGTGTTGAGCAATCAGCCCCAGCATTTT CASSIGEVLSNQPQHF
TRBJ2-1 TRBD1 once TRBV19 TGTGCCAGTAGTACTAGACAGGGGGGGGACAATGAGCAGTTCTTC CASSTRQGGDNEQFF
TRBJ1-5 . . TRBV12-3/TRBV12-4 TGTGCCAGCATCTCCGGGGGGGGCCAGCCCCAGCATTTT CASISGGGQPQHF
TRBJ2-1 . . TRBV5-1 TGCGCCAGCAGCTTTTTCAGGGATGGTAATGAGCAGTTCTTC CASSFFRDGNEQFF
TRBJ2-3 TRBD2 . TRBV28 TGTGCCAGCAGCCTAGCGGGTTCCAACACAGATACGCAGTATTTT CASSLAGSNTDTQYF
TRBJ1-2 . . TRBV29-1 TGCAGCGTTGAAGTCCCGGGGGGCCCCTTCAACTATGGCTACACCTTC CSVEVPGGPFNYGYTF
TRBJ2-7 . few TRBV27 TGTGCCAGCAGTTTTTACAGGGATGGAGAGCAGTACTTC CASSFYRDGEQYF
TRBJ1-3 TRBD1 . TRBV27 TGTGCCAGCAGTTTATCGACAGGGGGAAACACCATATATTTT CASSLSTGGNTIYF
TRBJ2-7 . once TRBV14 TGTGCCAGCAGCCAAATTTTCGGGAACTACGAGCAGTACTTC CASSQIFGNYEQYF
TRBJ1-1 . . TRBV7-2 TGTGCCAGCAGCTTAGTTGGGGGCAACACTGAAGCTTTCTTT CASSLVGGNTEAFF
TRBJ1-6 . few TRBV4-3 TGCGCCAGCAGCCAAGATCCCTCGACACAAGGCAATTCACCCCTCCACTTT CASSQDPSTQGNSPLHF
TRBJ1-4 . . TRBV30 TGTGCCTGGAGGGCCTCTGGGCCAAAACTGTTTTTT CAWRASGPKLFF
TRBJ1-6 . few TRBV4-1 TGCGCCAGCAGCCGGACCCCAGGGCAGCTCAATTCACCCCTCCACTTT CASSRTPGQLNSPLHF
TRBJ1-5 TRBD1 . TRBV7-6 TGTGCCAGCAGCCGTGGGACAGGAGGGGGACAGCCCCAGCATTTT CASSRGTGGGQPQHF
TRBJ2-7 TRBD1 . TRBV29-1 TGCAGCGTTGTAAGGACAGGGGACGAGCAGTACTTC CSVVRTGDEQYF